The 6 T cell receptor beta chains below all came from one sample that was sequenced in a study of molecular identifiers for immune sequencing clone quantification. TCRdb passed the PCR reads through MiXCR, listing each CDR3 protein once. The data show around 480,000 distinct CDR3 sequences, with around 23% seen just once and under 0.8% held by the top ten. Input material: naive CD8+ T cells from blood, with Jurkat cell RNA spiked in. Stated subset: FACS-sorted CD8+CD4-CCR7+CD45RA+ naive T cells. The receptors stem from a human donor in good health. Some libraries in this study had Jurkat cell RNA spiked in.

This clonotype was counted a few times. The V and J genes are TRBV28 and TRBJ1-1; D possibly corresponds to TRBD1 (6 bases). CDR1 is MDHEN, CDR2 SYDVKM, per germline. This CDR3 has 14 amino acids. V was shortened by 6 bases and J by 1 base, with 12 bases between the two germline ends. The CDR3 loop reads CASREQGWNTEAFF. As DNA, the CDR3 is TGTGCCAGCAGAGAACAGGGCTGGAACACTGAAGCTTTCTTT.

The V call is TRBV28, the J call TRBJ2-7; TRBD2 matches at 8 bases. Germline trimming cut 6 bases from V and 0 bases from J; bases unmatched to any gene: 13. The length of the CDR3 is 17 residues. The germline V gene has CDR1 MDHEN and CDR2 SYDVKM. The CDR3 DNA is TGTGCCAGCAGCAGTTTAGTATTGCGGGAGGCCTCCTACGAGCAGTACTTC. Its protein product is CASSSLVLREASYEQYF.

The CDR3 nucleotides are TGTGCCAGCAGCTTAGACCAAGACTCTGGAAACACCATATATTTT. It encodes CASSLDQDSGNTIYF. The rearrangement links TRBV11-2 to TRBJ1-3; D is ambiguous. V was shortened by 0 bases and J by 0 bases, with 6 bases between the two germline ends. The CDR3 totals 15 residues. Germline V lookup: CDR1 SGHAT, CDR2 FQNNGV.

The sample holds a few counts of this clonotype. V is TRBV4-1 and J is TRBJ2-2; no definite D call. Germline-derived CDR1 and CDR2 are MGHRA and YSYEKL. Trimming cost V 4 bases and J 4 bases, with 10 bases left between them. The CDR3 has 14 residues. The CDR3 reads CASSLLVGTGELFF. CDR3 DNA sequence: TGCGCCAGCAGCCTCCTGGTGGGCACCGGGGAGCTGTTTTTT.

A word on this clonotype: The junction does not match germline at one end; this may be a read error. For the CDR3, the DNA is TGTGCCAGCAGACCAACAGGACTGAACACTGACGCTTTCTTT. This codes for CASRPTGLNTDAFF. The chain carries TRBV27 and TRBJ1-1; possibly TRBD1 for D (5 bases). CDR1 and CDR2 (germline): MNHEY, SMNVEV (reference sequence). This CDR3 is built from 14 residues.

The rearrangement joins TRBV19 to TRBJ2-2; no definite D call. V lost 3 bases and J 6 bases, leaving 5 bases between the germline ends. Germline lookup yields CDR1 LNHDA and CDR2 SQIVND (reference sequence). The CDR3 is 12 residues long. The CDR3 bases are TGTGCCAGTAGTATTTCGGCCGGGGAGCTGTTTTTT. Translating it yields CASSISAGELFF.